These 8 T cell receptor beta chains originate from one sample sequenced in a study of cytomegalovirus exposure and HLA in healthy donors. The primer mix had 60 Vbeta and 13 Jbeta primers. Data came from immunoSEQ multiplex PCR; TCRdb stores just in-frame clones and leaves some out. Of 100,000 or so clones listed, just under 80% are singletons. What was sequenced was PBMCs. All receptors derive from a male donor in good health and CMV-seronegative.

This chain joins TRBV6-1 and TRBJ2-7; D is possibly TRBD2 (6 bases). The CDR3 is made up of 14 amino acids. Germline V gene data show CDR1 as MNHNS and CDR2 as SASEGT. V was pared by 6 bases and J by 4 bases, with 16 bases between. The CDR3 sequence is CASRRTGLPYEQYF. CDR3 bases: TGTGCCAGCAGACGCACGGGACTCCCGTACGAGCAGTACTTC.

This chain links TRBV27 with TRBJ1-2; TRBD1 might be the D (5 bases). Looked up from germline, CDR1 is MNHEY and CDR2 is SMNVEV (reference sequence). The CDR3 has 13 residues. V dropped 3 bases and J dropped 6 bases, with 11 bases sitting between them. The CDR3 nucleotides read TGTGCCAGCAGTTTTGTGGGGCAGAATGGCTACACCTTC. Encoded protein: CASSFVGQNGYTF.

This clone has a handful of counts. V is TRBV6-5 and J is TRBJ2-7; 8 nucleotides line up with TRBD1. J gave up 3 bases and V 5 bases, and 9 bases lay outside the gene matches. The length of the CDR3 is 15 residues. The V gene's germline CDR1 is MNHEY and CDR2 SVGAGI. CDR3 sequence: CASSPGQEPIYEQYF. DNA of the CDR3: TGTGCCAGCAGTCCGGGACAGGAGCCAATCTACGAGCAGTACTTC.

The CDR3 region is CASKGEGLDGYTF. In nucleotides, the CDR3 is TGTGCCAGCAAGGGGGAGGGTTTGGATGGCTACACCTTC. The chain uses TRBV27 and TRBJ1-2; D possibly corresponds to TRBD1 (6 bases). Germline V gene lookup returns CDR1 MNHEY and CDR2 SMNVEV (reference sequence). The germline V and J ends were trimmed by 7 bases and 6 bases, with 15 bases remaining between them. There are 13 residues in the CDR3.

The genes are TRBV4-3 and TRBJ2-7; D uncertain. V was cut by 4 bases and J by 4 bases, with 17 bases left in between. Germline V lookup: CDR1 LGHNA, CDR2 YSLEER. This CDR3 is 15 amino acids long. In DNA, the CDR3 is TGCGCCAGCAGCCCTGGTCATGGCGGAGCTTACGAGCAGTACTTC. Protein product: CASSPGHGGAYEQYF.

The rearrangement uses TRBV5-1 and TRBJ1-1; perhaps TRBD1 as D (5 bases). With 4 bases removed from V and 3 bases from J, the gap between germline ends came to 16 bases. The V gene's germline CDR1 is SGHRS and CDR2 YFSETQ. The CDR3 loop spans 15 amino acids. The CDR3 loop is CASSPQPGGDTEAFF. The CDR3 DNA is TGCGCCAGCAGCCCGCAGCCGGGGGGGGACACTGAAGCTTTCTTT.

This clone was found once. Other nucleotide sequences in the sample specify the same CDR3. The rearrangement joins TRBV7-8 to TRBJ1-3; TRBD1 aligns across 8 bases. After removal of 2 bases from V and 5 bases from J, the junction contained 2 bases not matched to a gene. In germline, CDR1 is SGHVS, CDR2 FQNEAQ. The CDR3 runs 14 residues. CDR3 amino acids: CASSLQGARNTIYF. The CDR3 DNA follows: TGTGCCAGCAGCTTACAGGGGGCCCGAAACACCATATATTTT.

The rearrangement joins TRBV18 to TRBJ2-3, with D unresolved. Germline lookup yields CDR1 KGHSH and CDR2 LQKENI. Trimming took 3 bases from V and 10 from J, leaving 14 bases between them. The CDR3 loop spans 13 amino acids. CDR3 loop: CASSPPASPAQYF. The CDR3 coding sequence is TGTGCCAGCTCACCCCCAGCGAGTCCTGCGCAGTATTTT.